This T cell receptor (beta chain) was recovered during a study of T cells expressing NK-cell markers. Study outcomes and limitations: HCMV specificity of the expanded NKG2C+ T cell clones stayed unclear. NKG2C+ dominant clonotype frequencies in over 5 donors were about 1.0-7.5% of CD8+ T cells.

To note about this clonotype: Its antigen is unidentified.

No DNA is given; TCRdb re-called the 5' RACE reads and lists each CDR3 protein once. This listing includes approximately 440,000 distinct CDR3 sequences. Germline-derived CDR1 and CDR2 are LNHNV and YYDKDF (reference sequence). The CDR3 sequence is 14 residues long. Sequenced input: blood T cells: a sorted CD56 or NKG2C T cell subset, CD4+ or CD8+ T cells, or bulk PBMC T cells (not recorded which). This receptor was identified in a woman aged 45-59 years in good health. The V gene is TRBV15, the J gene TRBJ2-4; TCRdb's D call, TRBD1, is unchecked because there is no DNA. CDR3 region: CATRAPGAKNIQYF.